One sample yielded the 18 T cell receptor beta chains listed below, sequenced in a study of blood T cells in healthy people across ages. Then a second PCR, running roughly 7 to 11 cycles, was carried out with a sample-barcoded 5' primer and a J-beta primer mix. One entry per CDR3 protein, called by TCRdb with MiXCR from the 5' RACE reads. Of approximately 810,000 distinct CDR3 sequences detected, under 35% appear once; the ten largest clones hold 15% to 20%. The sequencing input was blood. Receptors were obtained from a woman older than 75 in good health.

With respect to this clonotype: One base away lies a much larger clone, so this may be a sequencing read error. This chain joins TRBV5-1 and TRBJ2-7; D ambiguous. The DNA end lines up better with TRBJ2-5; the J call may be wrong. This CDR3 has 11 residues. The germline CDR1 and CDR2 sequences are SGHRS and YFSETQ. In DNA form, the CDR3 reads TGCGGCAGCAGGTCAACAGAGACCCAGTACTTC. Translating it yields CGSRSTETQYF.

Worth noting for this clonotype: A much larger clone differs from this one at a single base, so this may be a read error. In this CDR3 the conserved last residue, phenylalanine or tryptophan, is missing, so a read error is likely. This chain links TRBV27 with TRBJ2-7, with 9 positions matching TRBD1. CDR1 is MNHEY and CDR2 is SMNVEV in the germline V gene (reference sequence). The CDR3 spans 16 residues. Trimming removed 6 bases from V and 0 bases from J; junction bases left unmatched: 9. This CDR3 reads CASSLPTGGGSYEQYC. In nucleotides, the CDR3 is TGTGCCAGCAGCCTCCCTACAGGGGGCGGCTCCTACGAGCAGTACTGC.

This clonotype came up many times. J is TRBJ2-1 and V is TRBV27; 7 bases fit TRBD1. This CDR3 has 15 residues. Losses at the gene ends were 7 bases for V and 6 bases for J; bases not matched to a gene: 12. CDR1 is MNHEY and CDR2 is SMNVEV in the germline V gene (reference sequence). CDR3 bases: TGTGCCAGCAAGGTGCCTACAGGGGCCCGCAATGAGCAGTTCTTC. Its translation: CASKVPTGARNEQFF.

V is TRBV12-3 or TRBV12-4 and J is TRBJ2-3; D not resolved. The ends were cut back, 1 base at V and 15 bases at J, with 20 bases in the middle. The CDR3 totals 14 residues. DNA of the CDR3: TGTGCCAGCAGTTTAGGGATGAGTGCAGATACGCGATATTTT. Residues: CASSLGMSADTRYF.

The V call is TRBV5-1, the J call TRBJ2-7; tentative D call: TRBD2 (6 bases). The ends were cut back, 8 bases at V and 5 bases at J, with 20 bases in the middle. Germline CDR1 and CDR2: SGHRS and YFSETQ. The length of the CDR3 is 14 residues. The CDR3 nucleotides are TGCGCCAGTTCCGGCGGCGGGATGGGTCACGAGCAGTACTTC. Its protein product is CASSGGGMGHEQYF.

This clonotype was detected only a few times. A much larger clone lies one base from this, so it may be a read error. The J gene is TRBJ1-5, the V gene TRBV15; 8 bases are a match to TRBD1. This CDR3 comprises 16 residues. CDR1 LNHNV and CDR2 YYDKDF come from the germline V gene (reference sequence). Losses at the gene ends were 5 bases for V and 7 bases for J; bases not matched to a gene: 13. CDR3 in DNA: TGTGCCACCAGCGAGGGCAGGACAGGGAGGTGGCAGCCCCAGCATTTT. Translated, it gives CATSEGRTGRWQPQHF.

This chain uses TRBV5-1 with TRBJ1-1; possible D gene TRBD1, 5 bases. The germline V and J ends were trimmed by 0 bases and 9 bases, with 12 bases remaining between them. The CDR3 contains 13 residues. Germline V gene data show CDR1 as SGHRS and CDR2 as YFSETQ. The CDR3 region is CASSLAGAPQAFF. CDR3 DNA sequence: TGCGCCAGCAGCTTGGCCGGGGCCCCCCAAGCTTTCTTT.

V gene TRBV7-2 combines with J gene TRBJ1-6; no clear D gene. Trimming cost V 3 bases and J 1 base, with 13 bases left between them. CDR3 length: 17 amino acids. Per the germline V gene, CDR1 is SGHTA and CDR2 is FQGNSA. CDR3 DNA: TGTGCCAGCAGCTTCGGTGGCAGTAGGTCCTATAATTCACCCCTCCACTTT. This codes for CASSFGGSRSYNSPLHF.

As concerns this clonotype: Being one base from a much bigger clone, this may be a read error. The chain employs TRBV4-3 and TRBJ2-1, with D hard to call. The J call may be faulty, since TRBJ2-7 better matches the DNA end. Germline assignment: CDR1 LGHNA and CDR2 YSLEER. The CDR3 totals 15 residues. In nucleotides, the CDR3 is TGCGCCAGCAGCCAAGATCGATTCACCGACAATGAGCAGTACTTC. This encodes CASSQDRFTDNEQYF.

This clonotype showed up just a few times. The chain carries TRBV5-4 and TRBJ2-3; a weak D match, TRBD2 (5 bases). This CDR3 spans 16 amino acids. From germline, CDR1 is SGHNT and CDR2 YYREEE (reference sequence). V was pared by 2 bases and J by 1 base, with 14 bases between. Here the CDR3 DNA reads TGTGCCAGCAGCTTCCCCCCGGGGATGGGCACAGATACGCAGTATTTT. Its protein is CASSFPPGMGTDTQYF.

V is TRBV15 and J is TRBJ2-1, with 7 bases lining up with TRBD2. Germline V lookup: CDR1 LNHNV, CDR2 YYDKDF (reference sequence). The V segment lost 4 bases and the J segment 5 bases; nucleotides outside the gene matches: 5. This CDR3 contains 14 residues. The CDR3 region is CATSTRAGDNEQFF. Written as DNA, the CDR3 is TGTGCCACCAGCACGCGTGCGGGAGACAATGAGCAGTTCTTC.

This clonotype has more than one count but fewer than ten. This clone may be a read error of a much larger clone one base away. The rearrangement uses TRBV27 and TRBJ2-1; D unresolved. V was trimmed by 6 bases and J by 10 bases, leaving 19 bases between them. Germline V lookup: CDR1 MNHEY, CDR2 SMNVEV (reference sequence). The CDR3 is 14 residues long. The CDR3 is CASRLGSSPKEQFF. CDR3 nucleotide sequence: TGTGCCAGCAGGTTAGGATCGAGTCCTAAGGAGCAGTTCTTC.

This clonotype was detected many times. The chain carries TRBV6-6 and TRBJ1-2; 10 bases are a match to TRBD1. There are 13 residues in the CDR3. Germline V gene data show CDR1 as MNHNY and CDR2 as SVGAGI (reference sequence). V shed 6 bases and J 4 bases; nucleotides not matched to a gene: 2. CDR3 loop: CASSGDRGYGYTF. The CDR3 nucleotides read TGTGCCAGCAGCGGGGACAGGGGCTATGGCTACACCTTC.

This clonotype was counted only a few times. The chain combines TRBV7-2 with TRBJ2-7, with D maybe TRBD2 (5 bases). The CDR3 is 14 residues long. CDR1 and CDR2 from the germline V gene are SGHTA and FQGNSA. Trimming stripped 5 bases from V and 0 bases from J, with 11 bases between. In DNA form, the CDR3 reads TGTGCCAGCAGCCCTTTAGCGCTCTCCTACGAGCAGTACTTC. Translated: CASSPLALSYEQYF.

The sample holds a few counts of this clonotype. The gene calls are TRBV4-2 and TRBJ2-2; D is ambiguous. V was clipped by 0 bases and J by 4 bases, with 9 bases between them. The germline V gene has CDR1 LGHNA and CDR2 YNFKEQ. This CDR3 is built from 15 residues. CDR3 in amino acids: CASSQDVGSTGELFF. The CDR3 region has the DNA TGTGCCAGCAGCCAAGATGTGGGGTCCACCGGGGAGCTGTTTTTT.

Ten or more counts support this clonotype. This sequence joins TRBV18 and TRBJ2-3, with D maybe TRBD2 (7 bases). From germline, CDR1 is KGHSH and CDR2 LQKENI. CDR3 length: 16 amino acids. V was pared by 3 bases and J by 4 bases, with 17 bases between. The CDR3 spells CASSPPGGGRADTQYF. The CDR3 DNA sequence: TGTGCCAGCTCACCCCCCGGCGGGGGCAGGGCAGATACGCAGTATTTT.

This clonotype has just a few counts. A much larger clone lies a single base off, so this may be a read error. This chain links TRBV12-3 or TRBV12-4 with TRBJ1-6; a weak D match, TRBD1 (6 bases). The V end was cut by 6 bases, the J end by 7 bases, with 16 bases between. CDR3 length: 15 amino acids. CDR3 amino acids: CASRFREDRNSPLHF. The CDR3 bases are TGTGCCAGCAGGTTCAGGGAGGACAGAAATTCACCCCTCCACTTT.

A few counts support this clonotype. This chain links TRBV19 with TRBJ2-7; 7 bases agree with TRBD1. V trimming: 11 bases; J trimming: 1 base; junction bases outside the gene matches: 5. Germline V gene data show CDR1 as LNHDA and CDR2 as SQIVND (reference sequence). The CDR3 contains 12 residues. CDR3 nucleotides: TGTGCCCCGAGGGGGCGGTCCTACGAGCAGTACTTC. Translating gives CAPRGRSYEQYF.